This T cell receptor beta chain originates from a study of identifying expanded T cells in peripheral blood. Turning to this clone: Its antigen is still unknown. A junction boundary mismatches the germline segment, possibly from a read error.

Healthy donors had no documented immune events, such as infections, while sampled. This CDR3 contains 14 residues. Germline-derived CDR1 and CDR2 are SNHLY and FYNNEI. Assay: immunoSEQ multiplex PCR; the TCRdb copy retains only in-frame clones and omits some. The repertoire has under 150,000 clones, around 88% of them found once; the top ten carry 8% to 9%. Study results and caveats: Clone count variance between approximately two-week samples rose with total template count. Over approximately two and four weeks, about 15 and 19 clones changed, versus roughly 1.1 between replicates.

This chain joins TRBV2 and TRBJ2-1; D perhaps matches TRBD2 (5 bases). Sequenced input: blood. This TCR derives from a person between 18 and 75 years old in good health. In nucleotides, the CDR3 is TGTGCCAGCAGTGAAGCGCCTGATCTGATAGCGACGGTCTTC. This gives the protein CASSEAPDLIATVF.